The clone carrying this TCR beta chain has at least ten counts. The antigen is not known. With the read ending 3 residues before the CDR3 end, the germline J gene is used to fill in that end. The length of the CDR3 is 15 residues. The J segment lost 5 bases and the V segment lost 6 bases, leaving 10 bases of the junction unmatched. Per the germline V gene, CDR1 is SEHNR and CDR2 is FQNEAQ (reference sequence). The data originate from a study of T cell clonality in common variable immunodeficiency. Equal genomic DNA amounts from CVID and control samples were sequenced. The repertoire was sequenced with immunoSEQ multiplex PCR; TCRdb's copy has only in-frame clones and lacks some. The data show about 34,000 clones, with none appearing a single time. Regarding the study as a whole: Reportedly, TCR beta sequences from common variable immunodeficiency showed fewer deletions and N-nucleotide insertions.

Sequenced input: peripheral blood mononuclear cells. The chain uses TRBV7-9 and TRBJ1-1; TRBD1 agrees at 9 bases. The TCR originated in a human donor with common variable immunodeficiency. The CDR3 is CASRSQQGARTEAFF. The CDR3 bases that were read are TGTGCCAGCAGATCCCAACAGGGGGCGCGGACTGAA.